This entry lists 20 T cell receptor beta chains sequenced from one sample in a study of blood T cell repertoires in COVID-19. Assay: immunoSEQ multiplex PCR; the TCRdb copy retains only in-frame clones and omits some. The data contain about 210,000 clones, more than 85% of them seen just once; the ten biggest clones take up approximately 2.9%. The sequenced sample was peripheral blood. All receptors derive from a man in his sixties with acute or convalescent COVID-19.

This clone has a single count. The J gene is TRBJ2-7, the V gene TRBV2; 9 bases align to TRBD2. Per germline, CDR1 SNHLY and CDR2 FYNNEI. J lost 2 bases, V lost 5 bases, and 19 bases had no gene match. The CDR3 consists of 19 residues. CDR3 in DNA: TGTGCCAGCAGTCGGAGGAGTACTACCGGGACTAGCAGGCCCTACGAGCAGTACTTC. This encodes CASSRRSTTGTSRPYEQYF. Full variable domain (remainder filled in from reference TRBV2 and TRBJ2-7): EPEVTQTPSHQVTQMGQEVILRCVPISNHLYFYWYRQILGQKVEFLVSFYNNEISEKSEIFDDQFSVERPDGSNFTLKIRSTKLEDSAMYFCASSRRSTTGTSRPYEQYFGPGTRLTVT.

This clone has a handful of counts. The rearrangement joins TRBV30 to TRBJ1-5; the D gene is possibly TRBD1 (5 bases). The germline V and J ends were trimmed by 1 base and 0 bases, with 16 bases remaining between them. Germline CDR1 GTSNPN, CDR2 SVGIG (reference sequence). This CDR3 is built from 17 residues. The CDR3 DNA reads TGTGCCTGGAGTGCCCTCGGAGGGGATTATAGCAATCAGCCCCAGCATTTT. Translation: CAWSALGGDYSNQPQHF.

The CDR3 coding sequence is TGTGCCACCAGCAGGACAGGGATTGGTGAAAAACTGTTTTTT. Its translation: CATSRTGIGEKLFF. The J gene is TRBJ1-4, the V gene TRBV15; 7 positions match TRBD1. The CDR3 length is 14 residues. The V segment lost 3 bases and the J segment 7 bases; nucleotides outside the gene matches: 5. The germline gives CDR1 LNHNV, CDR2 YYDKDF (reference sequence).

This rearrangement joins TRBV7-9 to TRBJ2-7; TRBD2 agrees at 8 bases. This CDR3 region has 16 residues. The V and J ends lost 7 bases and 2 bases, in that order; junction bases with no gene match: 13. Germline CDR1 and CDR2: SEHNR and FQNEAQ (reference sequence). CDR3 bases: TGTGCCAGCACCGTTACCGGGACGGGGGGGACCTACGAGCAGTACTTC. Its translation is CASTVTGTGGTYEQYF.

The J gene is TRBJ2-1, the V gene TRBV5-1; 7 nucleotides agree with TRBD2. CDR3 length: 15 residues. V lost 0 bases to trimming and J lost 7 bases; unmatched junction nucleotides: 7. From germline, CDR1 is SGHRS and CDR2 YFSETQ. The DNA for the CDR3 is TGCGCCAGCAGCTTGGCCCTGGGACTACCGAATGAGCAGTTCTTC. Amino acid sequence: CASSLALGLPNEQFF.

The CDR3 DNA reads as TGTGCCAGCAGCTCGAGACAGGGGGGTAACTATGGCTACACCTTC. Translation: CASSSRQGGNYGYTF. J is TRBJ1-2 and V is TRBV7-2; 9 bases align to TRBD1. The germline V gene has CDR1 SGHTA and CDR2 FQGNSA. J gave up 1 base and V 4 bases, and 4 bases lay outside the gene matches. This CDR3 comprises 15 residues.

This clone was seen more than once but under ten times. The V call is TRBV19, the J call TRBJ1-1, with a tentative D call TRBD1 (6 bases). V was pared by 5 bases and J by 0 bases, with 25 bases between. This CDR3 has 19 amino acids. CDR1 is LNHDA, CDR2 SQIVND, per germline (reference sequence). The CDR3 nucleotides read TGTGCCAGTAGTCTATATGGGGGACAAATGTCACTAATGAACACTGAAGCTTTCTTT. Amino acids: CASSLYGGQMSLMNTEAFF. Full variable domain (missing parts from reference TRBV19 and TRBJ1-1): DGGITQSPKYLFRKEGQNVTLSCEQNLNHDAMYWYRQDPGQGLRLIYYSQIVNDFQKGDIAEGYSVSREKKESFPLTVTSAQKNPTAFYLCASSLYGGQMSLMNTEAFFGQGTRLTVV.

About this clone itself: Its ends do not fully match the called genes, so a read error is possible. V usage is TRBV27 and J usage is TRBJ2-5, with D uncertain. CDR1 MNHEY and CDR2 SMNVEV come from the germline V gene (reference sequence). The CDR3 loop spans 15 amino acids. The CDR3 DNA reads TGTGCCAGCAGTTTAAGCGCCCAGCACCAGGAGACCCAGTACTTC. Amino acids: CASSLSAQHQETQYF.

The DNA for the CDR3 is TGTGCCAGCTCACCACCCGGGGGTTGGAACACTGAAGCTTTCTTT. Its protein is CASSPPGGWNTEAFF. This sequence joins TRBV18 and TRBJ1-1; TRBD1 might be the D (5 bases). V lost 0 bases, J lost 1 base, and 9 bases lay in between. There are 15 residues in the CDR3. CDR1 and CDR2 (germline): KGHSH, LQKENI.

The CDR3 sequence: CASRRQSLNTEAFF. The DNA for the CDR3 is TGTGCCAGCAGACGACAGAGCTTGAACACTGAAGCTTTCTTT. The rearrangement links TRBV27 to TRBJ1-1; D possibly corresponds to TRBD1 (5 bases). The CDR3 extends over 14 amino acids. V was trimmed by 6 bases and J by 0 bases, leaving 11 bases between them. The germline V gene has CDR1 MNHEY and CDR2 SMNVEV (reference sequence).

The chain couples TRBV18 to TRBJ2-7, with 7 bases fitting TRBD1. J was trimmed by 0 bases and V by 0 bases; bases with no gene match: 8. Germline CDR1 and CDR2: KGHSH and LQKENI. This CDR3 is 17 amino acids long. CDR3 sequence reads: CASSPPGNWDSSYEQYF. The CDR3 nucleotides are TGTGCCAGCTCACCACCGGGGAATTGGGACAGCTCCTACGAGCAGTACTTC.

This chain joins TRBV5-5 and TRBJ1-1; D may be TRBD1 (5 bases). There are 17 residues in the CDR3. Germline V gives CDR1 SGHKS, CDR2 YYEKEE (reference sequence). Trimming cost V 4 bases and J 1 base, with 20 bases left between them. The CDR3 is CASSPYRQGSPNTEAFF. CDR3 DNA sequence: TGTGCCAGCAGCCCGTACCGGCAGGGTTCCCCGAACACTGAAGCTTTCTTT.

The V call is TRBV7-9, the J call TRBJ1-1; the D is unclear. The CDR3 runs to 12 residues. CDR1 SEHNR and CDR2 FQNEAQ come from the germline V gene (reference sequence). The germline V and J ends were trimmed by 5 bases and 5 bases, with 9 bases remaining between them. CDR3 nucleotides: TGTGCCAGCAGCCACCAGGTAACTGAAGCTTTCTTT. Translation gives CASSHQVTEAFF. Drawing the rest from reference TRBV7-9 and TRBJ1-1, the complete variable domain is DTGVSQNPRHKITKRGQNVTFRCDPISEHNRLYWYRQTLGQGPEFLTYFQNEAQLEKSRLLSDRFSAERPKGSFSTLEIQRTEQGDSAMYLCASSHQVTEAFFGQGTRLTVV.

The rearrangement links TRBV5-4 to TRBJ1-1; TRBD1 is a possible D gene (5 bases). Trimming left V 3 bases short and J 5 bases short, with 14 bases between. The germline gives CDR1 SGHNT, CDR2 YYREEE (reference sequence). The CDR3 is made up of 14 amino acids. The CDR3 loop is CASSSQGEGTEAFF. The CDR3 coding sequence is TGTGCCAGCAGCTCCCAGGGCGAAGGGACTGAAGCTTTCTTT.

The chain is built from TRBV28 and TRBJ2-4, with D perhaps matching TRBD2 (7 bases). From germline, CDR1 is MDHEN and CDR2 SYDVKM. CDR3 length: 15 residues. The V gene lost 2 bases and the J gene lost 6 bases, with 14 bases spanning the gap. CDR3 DNA sequence: TGTGCCAGCAGTTTACGGCAGGGGAGGGCAAACATTCAGTACTTC. This codes for CASSLRQGRANIQYF.

The chain recombines TRBV4-1 with TRBJ2-6; TRBD1 aligns across 8 bases. Germline CDR1 is MGHRA and CDR2 is YSYEKL. The J segment lost 18 bases and the V segment lost 1 base, leaving 11 bases of the junction unmatched. The CDR3 is made up of 14 amino acids. The CDR3 DNA follows: TGCGCCAGCAGCCAAGTTGCAGGGGGCCCACCGAGGACTTTC. Its protein is CASSQVAGGPPRTF.

The chain carries TRBV29-1 and TRBJ1-2; no reliable D call. Germline V gene lookup returns CDR1 SQVTM and CDR2 ANQGSEA. The CDR3 runs 12 residues. Trimming shortened V by 6 bases and J by 7 bases, and 15 bases separated the two germline ends. The CDR3 region has the DNA TGCAGCGTGGAACAAGGAGTCGGTGGCTACACCTTC. Translation gives CSVEQGVGGYTF.

This chain links TRBV27 with TRBJ2-1; 8 bases match TRBD2. The length of the CDR3 is 16 residues. After removal of 0 bases from V and 8 bases from J, the junction contained 9 bases not matched to a gene. In germline, CDR1 is MNHEY, CDR2 SMNVEV (reference sequence). CDR3 region: CASSLSGLAGSYEQFF. In DNA form, the CDR3 reads TGTGCCAGCAGTTTATCTGGGCTAGCGGGCTCCTATGAGCAGTTCTTC.

V is TRBV27 and J is TRBJ2-7, with 8 nucleotides matching TRBD1. The trim removed 8 bases at V and 4 bases at J, leaving 10 bases unmatched. The germline CDR1 and CDR2 sequences are MNHEY and SMNVEV (reference sequence). This CDR3 has 14 residues. This CDR3 reads CASQGTGGLYEQYF. The DNA of the CDR3 is TGTGCCAGCCAAGGCACAGGGGGTCTGTACGAGCAGTACTTC.

The V call is TRBV4-1, the J call TRBJ2-3; TRBD2 matches 7 bases. CDR1 MGHRA and CDR2 YSYEKL come from the germline V gene. CDR3 size: 18 residues. Trimming cost V 4 bases and J 1 base; bases outside gene matches: 14. CDR3 DNA sequence: TGCGCCAGCAGCCGCAAGATGGGGGGGAGGCTCCGCACAGATACGCAGTATTTT. Protein sequence: CASSRKMGGRLRTDTQYF.